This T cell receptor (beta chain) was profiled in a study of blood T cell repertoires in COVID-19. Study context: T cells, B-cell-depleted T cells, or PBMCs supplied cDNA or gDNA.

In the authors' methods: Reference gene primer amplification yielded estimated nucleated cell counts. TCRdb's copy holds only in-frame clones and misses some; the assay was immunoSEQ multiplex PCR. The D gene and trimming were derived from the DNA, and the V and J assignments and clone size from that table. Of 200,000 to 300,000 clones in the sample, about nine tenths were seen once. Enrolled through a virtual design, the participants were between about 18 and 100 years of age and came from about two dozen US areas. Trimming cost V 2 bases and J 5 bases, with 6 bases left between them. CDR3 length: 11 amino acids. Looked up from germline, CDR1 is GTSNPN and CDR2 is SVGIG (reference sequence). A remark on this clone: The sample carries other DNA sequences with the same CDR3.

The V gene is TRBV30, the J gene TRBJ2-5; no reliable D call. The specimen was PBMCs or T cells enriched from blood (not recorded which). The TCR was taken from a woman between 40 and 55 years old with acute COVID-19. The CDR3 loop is CAWSLLETQYF. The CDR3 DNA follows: TGTGCCTGGAGTTTACTGGAGACCCAGTACTTC.